The 21 T cell receptor beta chains presented below share a single source sample, sequenced in a study of T cells after yellow fever vaccination. TCRdb independently ran MiXCR on the 5' RACE reads; one entry per CDR3 protein. There are about 310,000 distinct CDR3 sequences in the sample; approximately 3.9% occur only once, and less than 25% lies in the top ten. Specimen: PBMCs, collected on the day of the yellow fever booster vaccination. Receptor source: a man aged 18 to 29 who received the YFV17D yellow fever vaccine.

The chain links TRBV6-2 or TRBV6-3 to TRBJ2-4, with 7 positions matching TRBD1. Germline V gene sequence: CDR1 MNHEY, CDR2 SVGEGT. The CDR3 sequence is 12 residues long. The V gene end was trimmed by 6 bases and the J gene end by 10 bases; junction bases not matched to a gene: 6. CDR3 in DNA: TGTGCCAGCAGCTGGGGACAGATAATTCAGTACTTC. Encoded protein: CASSWGQIIQYF.

This clonotype was detected ten times or more. The chain carries TRBV11-2 and TRBJ2-5; 10 bases line up with TRBD1. Per germline, CDR1 SGHAT and CDR2 FQNNGV. CDR3 size: 15 residues. The V segment lost 6 bases and the J segment 7 bases; nucleotides outside the gene matches: 11. CDR3 coding DNA: TGTGCCAGCAGGGCCCCCGGGACAGGGGTTGGGACCCAGTACTTC. Translated: CASRAPGTGVGTQYF.

At least ten counts were recorded for this clonotype. The genes are TRBV24-1 and TRBJ2-2, with TRBD2 as a possible D gene (5 bases). V lost 5 bases and J 5 bases, leaving 14 bases between the germline ends. CDR1 KGHDR and CDR2 SFDVKD come from the germline V gene. The CDR3 totals 15 residues. CDR3 sequence (DNA): TGTGCCACCAGTGGTTCGCCCTCGGGGACCGGGGAGCTGTTTTTT. Translated: CATSGSPSGTGELFF.

The gene calls are TRBV5-1 and TRBJ2-5, with 7 nucleotides matching TRBD1. Germline V gene lookup returns CDR1 SGHRS and CDR2 YFSETQ. Trimming cost V 5 bases and J 5 bases; bases outside gene matches: 9. The CDR3 has 14 residues. CDR3 region: CASRTDRVMETQYF. The CDR3 region has the DNA TGCGCCAGCAGGACCGACAGGGTGATGGAGACCCAGTACTTC.

This clonotype has a handful of counts. V and J are TRBV7-2 and TRBJ1-2; D unclear. Germline-derived CDR1 and CDR2 are SGHTA and FQGNSA. Trimming cost V 8 bases and J 3 bases, with 16 bases left between them. The CDR3 runs to 14 residues. CDR3 protein: CASAGWEGDYGYTF. In DNA, the CDR3 is TGTGCCAGCGCGGGCTGGGAGGGCGACTATGGCTACACCTTC.

This clonotype came up a few times. The V and J genes are TRBV7-2 and TRBJ2-3; 15 bases are a match to TRBD2. From germline, CDR1 is SGHTA and CDR2 FQGNSA. This CDR3 has 17 residues. V shed 5 bases, J shed 5 bases, and the junction held 8 bases outside the gene matches. CDR3 in DNA: TGTGCCAGCAGCCCTCGGACTAGCGGGGGGGCGAGAGATACGCAGTATTTT. Its translation is CASSPRTSGGARDTQYF. The entire variable domain, with the rest obtained from reference TRBV7-2 and TRBJ2-3, is as follows: GAGVSQSPSNKVTEKGKDVELRCDPISGHTALYWYRQSLGQGLEFLIYFQGNSAPDKSGLPSDRFSAERTGGSVSTLTIQRTQQEDSAVYLCASSPRTSGGARDTQYFGPGTRLTVL.

This chain connects TRBV7-2 to TRBJ2-7; 7 positions agree with TRBD1. The germline CDR1 and CDR2 sequences are SGHTA and FQGNSA. This CDR3 comprises 15 residues. J lost 2 bases, V lost 5 bases, and 9 bases had no gene match. In nucleotides, the CDR3 is TGTGCCAGCAGCATCGAAACGGGACAGACCTACGAGCAGTACTTC. This translates into CASSIETGQTYEQYF.

This clonotype has more than one count but fewer than ten. This chain joins TRBV7-2 and TRBJ2-5; D ambiguous. Germline lookup yields CDR1 SGHTA and CDR2 FQGNSA. The CDR3 is 13 residues long. V dropped 5 bases and J dropped 1 base, with 8 bases sitting between them. Written as DNA, the CDR3 is TGTGCCAGCAGCCGGACCCCCCAAGAGACCCAGTACTTC. Translation gives CASSRTPQETQYF.

This clonotype was recorded at least ten times. The chain recombines TRBV28 with TRBJ2-7; the D is unclear. V was shortened by 3 bases and J by 1 base, with 4 bases between the two germline ends. This CDR3 region has 12 residues. Germline CDR1 reads MDHEN; CDR2 reads SYDVKM. For the CDR3, the DNA is TGTGCCAGCAGTTTGAGTTCCTACGAGCAGTACGTC. Protein sequence: CASSLSSYEQYV.

There are a few counts of this clonotype. The V and J genes are TRBV5-4 and TRBJ2-7; 11 positions agree with TRBD1. Looked up from germline, CDR1 is SGHNT and CDR2 is YYREEE (reference sequence). With V trimmed by 2 bases and J by 5 bases, 6 bases remained unmatched. CDR3 length: 15 amino acids. The CDR3 region has the DNA TGTGCCAGCAGCTTCGGACAGGGGGCAGCGAACGAGCAGTACTTC. Translated: CASSFGQGAANEQYF.

This clonotype has a count of ten or more. J is TRBJ1-2 and V is TRBV5-1; unclear D gene. Trimming cost V 4 bases and J 13 bases, with 17 bases left between them. In germline, CDR1 is SGHRS, CDR2 YFSETQ. The CDR3 contains 12 residues. The CDR3 here is CASSGQEEVCTF. CDR3 nucleotides: TGCGCCAGCAGCGGGCAGGAGGAGGTCTGCACCTTC.

This clonotype appeared many times. The chain has TRBV28 and TRBJ2-5, with D possibly being TRBD2 (6 bases). The length of the CDR3 is 14 residues. V shed 5 bases and J shed 5 bases, with 15 bases lying between them. Germline lookup yields CDR1 MDHEN and CDR2 SYDVKM. CDR3 DNA sequence: TGTGCCAGCAGTCCCCCGACTAGTTACGAGACCCAGTACTTC. Translating it yields CASSPPTSYETQYF.

On this clonotype itself: This may be a read error, as it is one base from a much larger clone. The chain recombines TRBV12-3 or TRBV12-4 with TRBJ1-1, with no clear D. The CDR3 is 12 residues long. DNA of the CDR3: TGTGCCAGCAGGGAAGGGAACACTGAAGCTTCCTTT. The encoded protein is CASREGNTEASF.

The CDR3 protein is CASSTTGQGLIFF. CDR3 sequence (DNA): TGTGCCAGCAGTACAACCGGACAGGGCTTGATCTTCTTC. The J gene is TRBJ2-1, the V gene TRBV27; 8 bases line up with TRBD1. Trimming removed 5 bases from V and 16 bases from J; junction bases left unmatched: 13. This CDR3 comprises 13 residues. Germline CDR1 MNHEY, CDR2 SMNVEV (reference sequence).

This clonotype was found many times. CDR3 sequence: CASRQTGGHGYTF. The CDR3 nucleotides are TGTGCCAGCAGGCAGACAGGGGGCCATGGCTACACCTTC. V usage is TRBV28 and J usage is TRBJ1-2; 10 bases line up with TRBD1. J lost 6 bases, V lost 6 bases, and 4 bases had no gene match. The germline CDR1 and CDR2 sequences are MDHEN and SYDVKM. The CDR3 loop spans 13 amino acids.

This clonotype was counted a few times. The rearrangement links TRBV2 to TRBJ1-6; TRBD1 might be the D (6 bases). CDR3 length: 14 amino acids. V was pared by 4 bases and J by 6 bases, with 10 bases between. CDR1 and CDR2 (germline): SNHLY, FYNNEI. CDR3 nucleotides: TGTGCCAGCAGTGGCGGGGGCCGTAATTCACCCCTCCACTTT. It is translated as CASSGGGRNSPLHF.

A few counts support this clonotype. The V call is TRBV4-1, the J call TRBJ2-7; no clear D gene. This CDR3 is built from 15 residues. Deletions cut 0 bases from V and 3 bases from J, with 12 bases between. Per the germline V gene, CDR1 is MGHRA and CDR2 is YSYEKL. CDR3: CASSQDSSRHYEQYF. CDR3 DNA: TGCGCCAGCAGCCAAGATAGTTCACGACACTACGAGCAGTACTTC.

The rearrangement links TRBV11-3 to TRBJ2-7; D is perhaps TRBD2 (6 bases). In germline, CDR1 is SGHNT, CDR2 YENEEA. This CDR3 spans 13 amino acids. V lost 3 bases to trimming and J lost 4 bases, with 10 bases between them. The CDR3 DNA is TGTGCCAGCAGCTTCATGGGAGGTTACGAGCAGTACTTC. It codes for CASSFMGGYEQYF. Using reference TRBV11-3 and TRBJ2-7 for the parts outside the CDR3, the full variable domain is EAGVVQSPRYKIIEKKQPVAFWCNPISGHNTLYWYLQNLGQGPELLIRYENEEAVDDSQLPKDRFSAERLKGVDSTLKIQPAELGDSAVYLCASSFMGGYEQYFGPGTRLTVT.

The CDR3 here is CASSPLSSGNTIYF. CDR3 bases: TGCGCCAGCAGTCCTTTGAGCTCTGGAAACACCATATATTTT. The chain links TRBV5-1 to TRBJ1-3; no reliable D call. The CDR3 contains 14 residues. The germline V and J ends were trimmed by 5 bases and 0 bases, with 9 bases remaining between them. Germline CDR1 is SGHRS and CDR2 is YFSETQ. The whole variable domain, remainder taken from reference TRBV5-1 and TRBJ1-3, is KAGVTQTPRYLIKTRGQQVTLSCSPISGHRSVSWYQQTPGQGLQFLFEYFSETQRNKGNFPGRFSGRQFSNSRSEMNVSTLELGDSALYLCASSPLSSGNTIYFGEGSWLTVV.

This clonotype was recorded at least ten times. The rearrangement joins TRBV7-2 to TRBJ2-1; 12 positions agree with TRBD2. Trimming took 1 base from V and 5 from J; bases not matched to a gene: 9. This CDR3 comprises 18 residues. Looked up from germline, CDR1 is SGHTA and CDR2 is FQGNSA. The CDR3 nucleotides read TGTGCCAGCAGCTTAGTGTGGGCTAGCGGGGGGGTACACAATGAGCAGTTCTTC. Protein: CASSLVWASGGVHNEQFF.

This clonotype was seen at least ten times. V usage is TRBV5-1 and J usage is TRBJ2-7; D is ambiguous. The germline V gene encodes CDR1 SGHRS and CDR2 YFSETQ. Trimming shortened V by 0 bases and J by 9 bases, and 22 bases separated the two germline ends. This CDR3 contains 16 residues. In DNA form, the CDR3 reads TGCGCCAGCAGCTTGGAGCCCCCTTTGCACAATCAAGGGCAGTACTTC. The encoded protein is CASSLEPPLHNQGQYF.